These 5 T cell receptor beta chains share one sample of origin, sequenced in a study of blood T cells in healthy people across ages. It was with a sample-barcoded 5' primer and a J-beta primer mix that a second PCR of roughly 7 to 12 cycles was run. One entry per CDR3 protein results from TCRdb running MiXCR on the 5' RACE reads. Of roughly 1.9 million distinct CDR3 sequences listed, 30% to 40% are singletons. Sequenced input: blood. These receptors were obtained from a human donor in good health.

This clonotype was counted at least ten times. The chain combines TRBV20-1 with TRBJ2-1, with D perhaps matching TRBD2 (6 bases). The V and J ends lost 1 base and 4 bases respectively, with 20 bases between them. CDR3 length: 17 residues. The germline gives CDR1 DFQATT, CDR2 SNEGSKA (reference sequence). The CDR3 DNA reads as TGCAGTGCTAGAGTTTTTGGCCCGGGGGATCTGTACAATGAGCAGTTCTTC. Protein: CSARVFGPGDLYNEQFF.

This clonotype was seen only a few times. The rearrangement joins TRBV5-1 to TRBJ2-3; D tentatively reads TRBD1 or TRBD2 (5 bases each). This CDR3 contains 16 residues. V lost 4 bases and J lost 0, with 15 bases in between. Germline CDR1 reads SGHRS; CDR2 reads YFSETQ. The CDR3 here is CASSLGVTSSTDTQYF. As DNA, the CDR3 is TGCGCCAGCAGCCTGGGGGTGACTTCTAGCACAGATACGCAGTATTTT. Full variable domain (outside the CDR3, taken from reference TRBV5-1 and TRBJ2-3): KAGVTQTPRYLIKTRGQQVTLSCSPISGHRSVSWYQQTPGQGLQFLFEYFSETQRNKGNFPGRFSGRQFSNSRSEMNVSTLELGDSALYLCASSLGVTSSTDTQYFGPGTRLTVL.

As DNA, the CDR3 is TGTGCCAGCAGGGAGGTATTGGGCTCCTACAATGAGCAGTTCTTC. Translation gives CASREVLGSYNEQFF. V and J are TRBV6-5 and TRBJ2-1; TRBD2 might be the D (5 bases). V was pared by 6 bases and J by 0 bases, with 12 bases between. CDR1 MNHEY and CDR2 SVGAGI come from the germline V gene. This CDR3 has 15 amino acids.

This chain links TRBV20-1 with TRBJ2-7, with D possibly matching TRBD1 (7 bases). CDR1 is DFQATT and CDR2 is SNEGSKA in the germline V gene (reference sequence). The V end lost 6 bases, the J end lost 7 bases, and 19 bases lay between the germline ends. This CDR3 contains 13 residues. For the CDR3, the DNA is TGCAGTGCCCCCCGGGACAGAGGGGGGGAGCAGTACTTC. This encodes CSAPRDRGGEQYF.

At least ten counts were recorded for this clonotype. Here the CDR3 DNA reads TGTGCCAGCAGCTTGGAATACGGACCAGCCCCCTACGAGCAGTACTTC. It translates to CASSLEYGPAPYEQYF. The chain joins TRBV7-9 to TRBJ2-7; D gene unclear. CDR1 is SEHNR and CDR2 is FQNEAQ in the germline V gene (reference sequence). CDR3 size: 16 residues. The V and J ends lost 3 bases and 2 bases respectively, with 17 bases between them.